The clone carrying this T cell receptor (beta chain) appeared a few times. The CDR3 length is 14 residues. Germline CDR1 MGHDK, CDR2 SYGVNS. J was trimmed by 5 bases and V by 6 bases; bases with no gene match: 8. Regarding treatment: oral pan-JAK inhibitor, 5-10 mg twice daily. The authors extracted RNA and reverse transcribed it into cDNA as the sequencing template. Assay used: immunoSEQ multiplex PCR; TCRdb lists only in-frame clones, some missing. The sample holds around 70,000 clones; 29% are singletons and the top ten take approximately 15%. The data originate from a study of CD8+ T cells in alopecia areata.

Source: CD8+ T cells sorted from blood, taken at week 4, from a patient treated with tofacitinib. The clonotype comes from a human donor with alopecia areata. The chain carries TRBV25-1 and TRBJ2-5; 8 bases align to TRBD2. The CDR3 protein is CASSLNGRVETQYF. The DNA for the CDR3 is TGTGCCAGCAGCCTCAACGGGAGGGTGGAGACCCAGTACTTC. The full variable domain, its missing parts supplied by reference TRBV25-1 and TRBJ2-5, is EADIYQTPRYLVIGTGKKITLECSQTMGHDKMYWYQQDPGMELHLIHYSYGVNSTEKGDLSSESTVSRIRTEHFPLTLESARPSHTSQYLCASSLNGRVETQYFGPGTRLLVL.